The 13 T cell receptor beta chains below come from one sample, sequenced in a study of CXCR3-negative and CXCR3-positive naive CD8 T cells. Libraries of TRB cDNA were made by 5' RACE and carried UMIs. With the 5' RACE reads reprocessed, TCRdb shows one record per CDR3 protein and no DNA. In total, the table holds fewer than 95,000 distinct CDR3 sequences. Sequences were obtained from naive CXCR3- CD8+ T cells from blood. Subset in this sample: CD45RO-CCR7+CD27+CD95- naive CD8+ T cells lacking CXCR3 (TNR3-). These receptors were obtained from a human donor in good health. Some clones in this sample may be carry-over from other donors' samples.

V gene TRBV19 combines with J gene TRBJ2-2. Germline V gives CDR1 LNHDA, CDR2 SQIVND (reference sequence). This CDR3 contains 15 residues. The CDR3 sequence: CASSIRPLYTGELFF.

The chain recombines TRBV27 with TRBJ1-1; TCRdb's D call of TRBD1 is untestable without DNA. CDR1 and CDR2 from the germline V gene are MNHEY and SMNVEV (reference sequence). The CDR3 is 16 amino acids. The chain's CDR3 is CASRPGQFPRNTEAFF.

The chain employs TRBV29-1 and TRBJ2-3. The CDR3 runs to 12 residues. Per germline, CDR1 SQVTM and CDR2 ANQGSEA. The CDR3 reads CSGVGIPDTQYF.

The chain is built from TRBV5-5 and TRBJ1-6; the TCRdb call, TRBD1, lacks DNA for checking. This CDR3 region has 14 residues. Germline lookup yields CDR1 SGHKS and CDR2 YYEKEE (reference sequence). The CDR3 sequence: CASSVGQGHSPLHF.

The V gene is TRBV29-1, the J gene TRBJ2-3; TCRdb's D gene call, TRBD1, goes unchecked for lack of DNA. This CDR3 spans 14 amino acids. Germline CDR1 and CDR2: SQVTM and ANQGSEA. The CDR3 spells CSVEDPRGADTQYF.

V is TRBV10-3 and J is TRBJ1-2; TCRdb's D call of TRBD1 is untestable without DNA. Germline-derived CDR1 and CDR2 are ENHRY and SYGVKD. CDR3 length equals 14 residues. This CDR3 is CAYLDRGVDYGYTF.

J is TRBJ2-2 and V is TRBV9. CDR3 length: 17 residues. Per germline, CDR1 SGDLS and CDR2 YYNGEE. CDR3 sequence reads: CASSDSSVYLNTGELFF.

This chain links TRBV6-2 or TRBV6-3 with TRBJ1-1; there is no DNA to check the TCRdb D call of TRBD1. Germline assignment: CDR1 MNHEY and CDR2 SVGEGT. The CDR3 loop spans 16 amino acids. The CDR3 loop is CASSLDRVYLGTEAFF.

This chain joins TRBV29-1 and TRBJ1-1; the TRBD1 assignment by TCRdb is unverifiable without DNA. The CDR3 loop spans 14 amino acids. Germline V gene sequence: CDR1 SQVTM, CDR2 ANQGSEA. CDR3 amino acids: CSARQGGDYTEAFF.

The CDR3 loop is CASSQRYAGADTQYF. The chain employs TRBV7-9 and TRBJ2-3; TCRdb names TRBD1, which stays unverified in the absence of DNA. The CDR3 is 15 amino acids. Germline V lookup: CDR1 SEHNR, CDR2 FQNEAQ (reference sequence).

This chain joins TRBV11-3 and TRBJ1-1; checking the TCRdb D call of TRBD1 is not possible without DNA. Germline CDR1 reads SGHNT; CDR2 reads YENEEA. The CDR3 loop spans 15 amino acids. The chain's CDR3 is CASSLDGAMNTEAFF.

The V call is TRBV7-9, the J call TRBJ2-7; absent DNA, TCRdb's TRBD1 call cannot be checked. The CDR3 sequence is 13 residues long. CDR1 and CDR2 (germline): SEHNR, FQNEAQ (reference sequence). CDR3 amino acids: CASSLRQGGEQYF.

V usage is TRBV29-1 and J usage is TRBJ2-2; TCRdb picks TRBD1, but there is no DNA to check that call. The CDR3 has 12 residues. CDR1 is SQVTM, CDR2 ANQGSEA, per germline. The CDR3 reads CSVDGAFGELFF.